This TCR beta chain emerged from a study of T-cell memory formation after mild COVID-19. Study conclusions and caveats: For second-wave clones that peaked at day 37, SARS-CoV-2 specificity went unverified. Day 15 to 85 contracting clones showed balanced CD4/CD8; day 15 to 37 expanders favored CD4+.

The CDR3 sequence is 12 residues long. Trimming left V 2 bases short and J 4 bases short, with 5 bases between. Germline CDR1 and CDR2: SGHVS and FNYEAQ. This clonotype appeared many times. What it binds is not known. UMIs and sample barcodes were carried by the TCR alpha and TCR beta cDNA libraries that 5'RACE produced using constant-segment primers. TCRdb ran MiXCR on the 5' RACE reads and lists one entry per CDR3 protein. The sample includes about 290,000 distinct CDR3 sequences, approximately 15% of them seen just once. The chain joins TRBV7-6 to TRBJ2-5, with D perhaps TRBD1 (5 bases). The sequenced sample consisted of PBMCs or a T cell subset sorted from them (not recorded which). The source of this sequence is a man younger than 30 who had mild COVID-19 (a few samples of this study predate the infection). Cell type and time point are not known. CDR3 coding DNA: TGTGCCAGCAGCTTACAGGGAGAGACCCAGTACTTC. It is translated as CASSLQGETQYF.